This T cell receptor (beta chain) was identified in a study of beta chain features in type 1 diabetes. The authors reverse transcribed all of the isolated RNA, so sequencing captured expressed TCRB transcripts. The table came from immunoSEQ multiplex PCR; TCRdb's copy has only in-frame clones and leaves some out. This sample has around 400,000 clones; around 15% occur once, and the top ten carry roughly 0.019%. Points from the study as a whole: High-TCR-expressing cells could be over-represented by cDNA sequencing. Junctions at VDJ sites from type 1 diabetes patients had fewer insertions and more deletions.

A remark on this clone: Its matching antigen is unknown.

The CDR3 is 17 residues long. V was pared by 5 bases and J by 4 bases, with 14 bases of the junction left unmatched. Germline CDR1 MNHEY, CDR2 SMNVEV (reference sequence). Using CD45RO/CCR7/CD25/CD127/CD95/CD27, CD4+ naive, central memory, regulatory and stem cell-like memory cells were sorted. Sequencing was done on a sample of naive CD4+ T cells from blood. The rearrangement uses TRBV27 and TRBJ1-1; 9 bases align to TRBD1. This clonotype was sampled from a woman between 18 and 30 years old in good health. Written as DNA, the CDR3 is TGTGCCAGCAGTAAAACCGTACAGGGGGCAGTGAGCACTGAAGCTTTCTTT. Its translation is CASSKTVQGAVSTEAFF.